This T cell receptor (beta chain) stems from a study of liver allograft versus peripheral blood T cells. About the research overall: A comparison was made between T cell receptor repertoires in transplanted livers and those in recipients' peripheral blood.

By frequency in the sample, this clonotype is medium-sized. TCRdb reanalysed the reads using MiXCR and keeps one entry per CDR3 protein. In the table there are a few thousand distinct CDR3 sequences, 11% to 15% of which are singletons. Germline values: CDR1 KGHSH, CDR2 LQKENI. The junction had 4 bases not matched to a gene; V was cut back by 3 bases and J by 6 bases. The CDR3 is made up of 14 amino acids. The V and J genes are TRBV18 and TRBJ1-5; 8 bases align to TRBD1. This TCR came from a human patient who had a liver transplant. Part of the T cell pool may stem from the graft donor. CDR3 region: CASSPDRAGQPQHF. The CDR3, as DNA: TGTGCCAGCTCACCGGACAGGGCGGGTCAGCCCCAGCATTTT.